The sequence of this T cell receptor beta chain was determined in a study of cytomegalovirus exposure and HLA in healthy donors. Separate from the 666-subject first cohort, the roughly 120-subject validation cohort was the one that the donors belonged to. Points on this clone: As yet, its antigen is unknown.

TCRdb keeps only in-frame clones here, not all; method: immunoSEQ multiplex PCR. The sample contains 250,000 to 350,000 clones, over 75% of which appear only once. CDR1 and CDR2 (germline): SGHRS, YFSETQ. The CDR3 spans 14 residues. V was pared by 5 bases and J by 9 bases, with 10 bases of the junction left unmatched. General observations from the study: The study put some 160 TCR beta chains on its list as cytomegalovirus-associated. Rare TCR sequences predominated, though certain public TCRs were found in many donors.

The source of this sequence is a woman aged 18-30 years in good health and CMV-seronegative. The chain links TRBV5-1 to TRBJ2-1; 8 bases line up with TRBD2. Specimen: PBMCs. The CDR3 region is CASRLRTSPGEQFF. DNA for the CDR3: TGCGCCAGCAGGCTTAGGACTAGCCCTGGTGAGCAGTTCTTC. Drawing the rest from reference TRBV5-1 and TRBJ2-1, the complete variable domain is KAGVTQTPRYLIKTRGQQVTLSCSPISGHRSVSWYQQTPGQGLQFLFEYFSETQRNKGNFPGRFSGRQFSNSRSEMNVSTLELGDSALYLCASRLRTSPGEQFFGPGTRLTVL.